The clone carrying this T cell receptor beta chain occurred a few times. This entry belongs to a study of blood T cell repertoires in COVID-19. About the study: There were acute and convalescent COVID-19 samples, and they came from the United States, Italy and Spain. Sources were T cells, B-cell-depleted T cells, or PBMCs; the material itself was cDNA or gDNA.

The V end was cut by 1 base, the J end by 2 bases, with 10 bases between. Germline V gene lookup returns CDR1 LGHNA and CDR2 YNFKEQ. This CDR3 spans 15 amino acids. Assay: immunoSEQ multiplex PCR; the TCRdb copy retains only in-frame clones and omits some. This repertoire shows under 140,000 clones, about 88% found once; its top ten account for 3% to 3.5%. The chain recombines TRBV4-2 with TRBJ2-3; unclear D gene. This TCR derives from a woman in her forties or fifties with acute or convalescent COVID-19. Sequencing input: peripheral blood. CDR3 loop: CASSQVSGDTDTQYF. For the CDR3, the DNA is TGTGCCAGCAGCCAAGTAAGTGGAGACACAGATACGCAGTATTTT.